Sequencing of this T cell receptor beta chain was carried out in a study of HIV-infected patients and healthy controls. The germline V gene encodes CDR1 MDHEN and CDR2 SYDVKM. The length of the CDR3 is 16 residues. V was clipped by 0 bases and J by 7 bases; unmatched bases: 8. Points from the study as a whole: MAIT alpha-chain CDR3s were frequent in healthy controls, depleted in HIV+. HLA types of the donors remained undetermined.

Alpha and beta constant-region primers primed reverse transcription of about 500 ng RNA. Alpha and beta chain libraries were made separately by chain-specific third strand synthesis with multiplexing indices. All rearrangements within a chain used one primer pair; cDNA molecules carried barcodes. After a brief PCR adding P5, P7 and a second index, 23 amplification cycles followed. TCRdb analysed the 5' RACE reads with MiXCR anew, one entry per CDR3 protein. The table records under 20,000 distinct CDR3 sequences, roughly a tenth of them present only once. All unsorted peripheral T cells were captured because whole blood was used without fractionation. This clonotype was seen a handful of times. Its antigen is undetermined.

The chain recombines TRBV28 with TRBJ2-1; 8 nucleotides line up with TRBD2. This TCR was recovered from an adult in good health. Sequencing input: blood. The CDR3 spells CASSLWTSSGRNEQFF. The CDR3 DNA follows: TGTGCCAGCAGTTTATGGACCTCAAGCGGGAGAAATGAGCAGTTCTTC.